The clone carrying this TCR beta chain was observed a single time. Its antigen is not identified. The TCR beta cDNA libraries contained unique molecular identifiers. cDNA molecules numbering about 470,000 came from approximately 0.91 to 9.4 million T cells. Each CDR3 protein gets one entry after TCRdb re-called the PCR reads with MiXCR. The sample records 170,000 or so distinct CDR3 sequences, about 30% being singletons. The CDR3 extends over 13 amino acids. Germline V gene lookup returns CDR1 DFQATT and CDR2 SNEGSKA (reference sequence). Trimming removed 2 bases at V and 8 bases at J, with 14 bases between. These data originate in a study of post-analysis software for immune sequencing data. Study context: Relapsing-remitting, secondary progressive and progressive-relapsing courses of multiple sclerosis were included. Study-wide points: By F measure, samples from a shared preparation batch strongly co-clustered. Four or five TRBV segments (TRBV5-6, TRBV5-1 and TRBV20-1 among them) occurred more frequently in patients than in controls.

This sequence was found in a girl between 10 and 17 years old with multiple sclerosis. The chain is built from TRBV20-1 and TRBJ2-3; D may correspond to TRBD1 or TRBD2 (6 bases each). The sequenced material came from blood. CDR3 sequence reads: CSARNIEGGTQYF. In nucleotides, the CDR3 is TGCAGTGCTAGAAACATCGAGGGGGGTACGCAGTATTTT.